The 15 T cell receptor beta chains listed next were all sequenced from one sample in a study of T cells in Graves' hyperthyroidism and ophthalmopathy. TCR beta CDR3 regions were amplified from RNA. The HTBI set primed first-round TCR CDR3 RT-PCR. TCRdb re-called the multiplex PCR reads through MiXCR, storing one row per CDR3 protein. The repertoire includes 540,000 or so distinct CDR3 sequences, roughly 46% of them detected once, and 15% to 20% sits in the top ten. Sequenced material: peripheral blood or thyroid tissue (not recorded which). The receptors come from an adult woman with Graves' disease, either hyperthyroidism or ophthalmopathy (not recorded which).

The table lists this clonotype with a few counts. The CDR3 nucleotides read TGCGCCAGCAAGGGGGGGGCAGGTGACAAGCAGTACTTC. Its protein product is CASKGGAGDKQYF. This sequence joins TRBV5-1 and TRBJ2-7; possibly TRBD2 for D (7 bases). CDR3 size: 13 residues. Germline lookup yields CDR1 SGHRS and CDR2 YFSETQ. The V end was cut by 6 bases, the J end by 8 bases, with 18 bases between.

This clonotype was seen at least ten times. The chain employs TRBV10-3 and TRBJ1-3, with 7 positions matching TRBD1. Germline V gene lookup returns CDR1 ENHRY and CDR2 SYGVKD. The CDR3 runs to 15 residues. With V trimmed by 6 bases and J by 4 bases, 9 bases remained unmatched. CDR3 DNA: TGTGCCATCAGGACAGGGTTGGAATCCGGAAACACCATATATTTT. Amino acid sequence: CAIRTGLESGNTIYF.

This clonotype showed up just a few times. This chain connects TRBV5-1 to TRBJ2-7, with 10 nucleotides matching TRBD1. Per the germline V gene, CDR1 is SGHRS and CDR2 is YFSETQ. The CDR3 extends over 15 amino acids. V lost 2 bases and J lost 3; bases outside the gene matches: 5. CDR3 sequence reads: CASSFSWTGGYEQYF. As DNA, the CDR3 is TGCGCCAGCAGCTTTAGTTGGACAGGGGGCTACGAGCAGTACTTC.

This clonotype has a count of ten or more. The V and J genes are TRBV3-1 and TRBJ1-1; 9 nucleotides align to TRBD1. The CDR3 runs to 15 residues. Looked up from germline, CDR1 is LGHDT and CDR2 is YNNKEL (reference sequence). Trimming took 4 bases from V and 6 from J; bases not matched to a gene: 9. CDR3: CASSPFVDRGAEAFF. As DNA, the CDR3 is TGTGCCAGCAGCCCCTTTGTGGACAGGGGTGCTGAAGCTTTCTTT.

This clonotype has ten or more counts. The CDR3 protein is CATSSGAHEQYF. The CDR3 bases are TGTGCCACATCCTCAGGGGCCCACGAGCAGTACTTC. The chain uses TRBV10-3 and TRBJ2-7, with a tentative D call TRBD1 (6 bases). Germline V lookup: CDR1 ENHRY, CDR2 SYGVKD. The CDR3 length is 12 residues. V was shortened by 10 bases and J by 5 bases, with 15 bases between the two germline ends.

This clonotype came up many times. The junction departs from the called germline gene at one end, perhaps through a read error. This chain connects TRBV5-4 to TRBJ2-3; tentative D call: TRBD1 (5 bases). This CDR3 spans 13 amino acids. Germline CDR1 SGHNT, CDR2 YYREEE (reference sequence). The CDR3 sequence: CASSAQGPDTQYF. The CDR3 DNA reads TGCGCCAGCAGTGCCCAGGGTCCAGATACGCAGTATTTT.

The genes are TRBV2 and TRBJ1-5, with D tentatively TRBD1 (6 bases). The CDR3 extends over 12 amino acids. V was shortened by 8 bases and J by 11 bases, with 16 bases between the two germline ends. Germline V gene lookup returns CDR1 SNHLY and CDR2 FYNNEI. CDR3 in amino acids: CASARTVGTQHF. CDR3 coding DNA: TGTGCCAGCGCGAGGACAGTCGGGACCCAGCATTTT. The full variable domain, in which reference TRBV2 and TRBJ1-5 provide the parts outside the CDR3, is EPEVTQTPSHQVTQMGQEVILRCVPISNHLYFYWYRQILGQKVEFLVSFYNNEISEKSEIFDDQFSVERPDGSNFTLKIRSTKLEDSAMYFCASARTVGTQHFGDGTRLSIL.

The chain carries TRBV19 and TRBJ1-2, with D perhaps TRBD1 (6 bases). V shed 1 base and J shed 7 bases, with 19 bases lying between them. The CDR3 spans 16 residues. CDR1 and CDR2 (germline): LNHDA, SQIVND (reference sequence). DNA of the CDR3: TGTGCCAGTAGTATAGGTCCCGGCAGGGGAAGAGGTGGCTACACCTTC. Translated, it gives CASSIGPGRGRGGYTF.

This rearrangement joins TRBV6-1 to TRBJ1-4; D might be TRBD1 (5 bases). CDR1 MNHNS and CDR2 SASEGT come from the germline V gene. V lost 8 bases to trimming and J lost 0 bases, with 7 bases between them. This CDR3 comprises 13 residues. The CDR3 DNA reads TGTGCCAGCGGAGGGGCAACTAATGAAAAACTGTTTTTT. Its protein is CASGGATNEKLFF.

Note on this clonotype: This could be a read error, since a much larger clone is one nucleotide away. The conserved final phenylalanine or tryptophan is absent from the CDR3, which likely points to a read error. V is TRBV20-1 and J is TRBJ2-7; 11 bases agree with TRBD2. The CDR3 is 20 amino acids. CDR1 and CDR2 from the germline V gene are DFQATT and SNEGSKA (reference sequence). V gave up 0 bases and J gave up 0 bases; unmatched junction bases: 16. The CDR3 reads CSARETLLASGRSFSYEQYS. The CDR3 region has the DNA TGCAGTGCTAGAGAAACGCTACTCGCTAGCGGGAGGTCCTTCTCCTACGAGCAGTACTCC.

This clonotype was counted a few times. This sequence joins TRBV20-1 and TRBJ1-2; D remains ambiguous. Trimming stripped 3 bases from V and 3 bases from J, with 11 bases between. CDR3 length: 13 residues. Germline V gene data show CDR1 as DFQATT and CDR2 as SNEGSKA (reference sequence). DNA for the CDR3: TGCAGTGCTAGTCCTGTTTGGGACTATGGCTACACCTTC. Protein product: CSASPVWDYGYTF.

A word on this clonotype: This may be a read error, as it is one base from a much larger clone. J is TRBJ2-7 and V is TRBV12-3 or TRBV12-4; 7 bases fit TRBD2. This CDR3 is 14 amino acids long. The DNA of the CDR3 is TGTGCCAGCAGTTCTGCACGGGGGGAGAACGAGCAGTGCTTC. Translation gives CASSSARGENEQCF.

This clonotype occurred a few times. V gene TRBV28 combines with J gene TRBJ2-7; no clear D gene. Trimming left V 4 bases short and J 6 bases short, with 7 bases between. This CDR3 is 11 amino acids long. CDR1 and CDR2 from the germline V gene are MDHEN and SYDVKM. The CDR3 DNA sequence: TGTGCCAGCAGTTCTACGGGCGAGCAGTACTTC. Protein product: CASSSTGEQYF.

About this clonotype itself: This sequence may be a read error, since a much larger clone differs from it by one base. V is TRBV15 and J is TRBJ2-6, with D unclear. The V end lost 5 bases, the J end lost 2 bases, and 7 bases lay between the germline ends. Germline CDR1 and CDR2: LNHNV and YYDKDF (reference sequence). CDR3 length: 14 residues. The CDR3 DNA follows: TGTGCCACCAGCGGAGCAGCTGGGGCCAACGTCCTGACTTTC. Its protein product is CATSGAAGANVLTF.

The chain uses TRBV20-1 and TRBJ1-1, with TRBD1 matching 9 bases. The V gene's germline CDR1 is DFQATT and CDR2 SNEGSKA (reference sequence). The CDR3 length is 11 residues. The CDR3 reads CRGQGNTEAFF. DNA of the CDR3: TGCAGGGGACAGGGGAACACTGAAGCTTTCTTT.